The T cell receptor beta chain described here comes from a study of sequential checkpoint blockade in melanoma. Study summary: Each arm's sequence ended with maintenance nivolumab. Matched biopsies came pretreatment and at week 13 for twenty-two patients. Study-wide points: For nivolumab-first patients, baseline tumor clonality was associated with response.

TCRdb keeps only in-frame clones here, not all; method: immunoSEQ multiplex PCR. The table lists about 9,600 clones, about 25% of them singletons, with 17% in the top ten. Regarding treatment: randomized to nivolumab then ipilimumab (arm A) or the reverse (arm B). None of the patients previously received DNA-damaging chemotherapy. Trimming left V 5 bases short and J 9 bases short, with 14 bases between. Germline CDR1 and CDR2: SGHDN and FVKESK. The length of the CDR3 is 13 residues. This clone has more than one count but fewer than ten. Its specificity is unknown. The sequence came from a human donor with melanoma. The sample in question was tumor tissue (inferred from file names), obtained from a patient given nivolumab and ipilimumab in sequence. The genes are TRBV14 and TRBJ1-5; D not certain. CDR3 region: CASSSAHPGPQHF. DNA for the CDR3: TGTGCCAGCAGCTCGGCCCACCCGGGGCCCCAGCATTTT.